The TCR beta chain described here comes from a study of blood T cell repertoires in COVID-19. As for the study in general: Some COVID-19 samples were acute and others convalescent; all came from the United States, Italy and Spain. Sources were T cells, B-cell-depleted T cells, or PBMCs; the material itself was cDNA or gDNA.

How the authors handled the data: Nucleated cell counts were estimated from reference gene primer amplification. Here immunoSEQ multiplex PCR was the method, and the copy in TCRdb shows in-frame clones only, minus some. Clone size and V and J calls were adopted from that table, with D and trimming inferred from the DNA. The repertoire has about 80,000 clones, around nine tenths of them found once; the top ten carry about 4.4%. The CDR3 has 13 residues. The trim removed 10 bases at V and 1 base at J, leaving 3 bases unmatched. CDR1 and CDR2 (germline): LGHDT, YNNKEL (reference sequence). V is TRBV3-1 (or the pseudogene TRBV3-2) and J is TRBJ2-3; 9 bases map to TRBD1. The sequencing input was peripheral blood. This sequence was found in a woman aged 80 or older with acute or convalescent COVID-19. The CDR3 bases are TGTGCCATCAGGGACAGGGGCACAGATACGCAGTATTTT. It specifies CAIRDRGTDTQYF.